This TCR beta chain was found in a study of T cell responses to AZD1222 COVID-19 vaccine. Study conclusions and caveats: White British ancestry dominated among donors, who included more females, and clonal diversity was possibly underestimated. Sampling that yielded the repertoires occurred only after the peak T cell response.

The assay was immunoSEQ multiplex PCR, and TCRdb's table has in-frame clones only and misses some. Of tens of thousands of clones listed, 75% to 95% are singletons. Note on this clone: Its antigen is not identified.

Germline V gene data show CDR1 as MGHRA and CDR2 as YSYEKL. The CDR3 runs 15 residues. V shed 3 bases and J shed 3 bases, with 15 bases lying between them. The sample in question was peripheral blood, obtained 28 days after the second dose of the MenACWY control vaccine. This TCR was recovered from an adult who received the MenACWY meningococcal vaccine as a control. This sequence joins TRBV4-1 and TRBJ2-7; possible D gene TRBD2, 6 bases. The CDR3 bases are TGCGCCAGCAGCCACCCTCGAAGGGGAGGCTACGAGCAGTACTTC. Translated, it gives CASSHPRRGGYEQYF.